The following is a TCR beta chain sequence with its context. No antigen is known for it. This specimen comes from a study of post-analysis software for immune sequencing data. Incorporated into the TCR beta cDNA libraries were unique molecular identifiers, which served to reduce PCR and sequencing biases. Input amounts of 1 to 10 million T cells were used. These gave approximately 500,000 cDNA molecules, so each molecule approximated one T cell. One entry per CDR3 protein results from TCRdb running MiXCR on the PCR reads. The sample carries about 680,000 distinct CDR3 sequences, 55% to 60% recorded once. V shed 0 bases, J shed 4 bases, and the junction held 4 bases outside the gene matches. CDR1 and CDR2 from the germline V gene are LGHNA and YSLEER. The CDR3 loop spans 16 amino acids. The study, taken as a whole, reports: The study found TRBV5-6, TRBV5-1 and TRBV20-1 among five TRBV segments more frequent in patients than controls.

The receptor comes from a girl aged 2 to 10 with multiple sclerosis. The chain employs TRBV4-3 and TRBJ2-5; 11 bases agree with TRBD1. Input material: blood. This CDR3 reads CASSQDRGQGAETQYF. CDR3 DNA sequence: TGCGCCAGCAGCCAAGACAGAGGACAGGGGGCAGAGACCCAGTACTTC.